Presented here are 6 T cell receptor beta chains from one specimen sequenced in a study of T cell changes during pregnancy in multiple sclerosis. Assay: immunoSEQ multiplex PCR; the TCRdb copy retains only in-frame clones and omits some. The sample has 65,000 to 85,000 clones; about 90% are singletons. The sequencing used CD4+ T cells from peripheral blood mononuclear cells, collected after pregnancy. The receptor source for this set is a female donor with multiple sclerosis, enrolled in a pregnancy study.

This clone was observed a few times. The chain combines TRBV19 with TRBJ1-6; possible D gene TRBD1, 6 bases. The CDR3 spans 13 residues. The germline V gene encodes CDR1 LNHDA and CDR2 SQIVND (reference sequence). V was shortened by 5 bases and J by 9 bases, with 11 bases between the two germline ends. Here the CDR3 DNA reads TGTGCCAGTAGTCCCCGACAGGCTTCACCCCTCCACTTT. Its translation is CASSPRQASPLHF.

The gene calls are TRBV5-6 and TRBJ2-3; 8 bases agree with TRBD2. CDR1 is SGHDT and CDR2 is YYEEEE in the germline V gene. CDR3 length equals 11 residues. CDR3 bases: TGTAAACGGGAGGGCCCAGATACGCAGTATTTT. Protein product: CKREGPDTQYF.

The chain recombines TRBV6-5 with TRBJ2-5; D possibly corresponds to TRBD2 (6 bases). CDR1 and CDR2 from the germline V gene are MNHEY and SVGAGI. The CDR3 has 15 residues. Between the trimmed V and J ends, which lost 6 bases and 3 bases, there was a span of 17 bases. In DNA, the CDR3 is TGTGCCAGCAGCCCCTGGGGGGAAGGGAAAGAGACCCAGTACTTC. It yields the protein CASSPWGEGKETQYF.

The genes are TRBV5-1 and TRBJ2-5, with 9 bases identical to TRBD2. V lost 0 bases, J lost 5 bases, and 8 bases stayed unmatched. The CDR3 totals 16 residues. Germline V gives CDR1 SGHRS, CDR2 YFSETQ. CDR3 nucleotide sequence: TGCGCCAGCAGCTTGGCCCCAGCGGGAGGTCGGGAGACCCAGTACTTC. It translates to CASSLAPAGGRETQYF. The variable domain in full, with the rest retrieved from reference TRBV5-1 and TRBJ2-5, is KAGVTQTPRYLIKTRGQQVTLSCSPISGHRSVSWYQQTPGQGLQFLFEYFSETQRNKGNFPGRFSGRQFSNSRSEMNVSTLELGDSALYLCASSLAPAGGRETQYFGPGTRLLVL.

Of note for this clone: One end of the junction varies from germline; a read error may be responsible. The V call is TRBV7-3, the J call TRBJ2-1; 11 positions match TRBD2. Germline-derived CDR1 and CDR2 are SGHTA and FQGTGA. The CDR3 length is 18 residues. The CDR3 DNA reads as TGTGCCAGCAGCCTAACCCACACTAGCGGGAGCTCCTACAATGAGCAGTTCTTC. It is translated as CASSLTHTSGSSYNEQFF.

This clone appeared once. The J gene is TRBJ2-5, the V gene TRBV20-1; D is unresolved. CDR1 and CDR2 from the germline V gene are DFQATT and SNEGSKA (reference sequence). The CDR3 is 11 residues long. Trimming shortened V by 5 bases and J by 2 bases, and 6 bases separated the two germline ends. The CDR3 DNA reads as TGCAGTGCTCTCTTGCAAGAGACCCAGTACTTC. Amino acids: CSALLQETQYF.